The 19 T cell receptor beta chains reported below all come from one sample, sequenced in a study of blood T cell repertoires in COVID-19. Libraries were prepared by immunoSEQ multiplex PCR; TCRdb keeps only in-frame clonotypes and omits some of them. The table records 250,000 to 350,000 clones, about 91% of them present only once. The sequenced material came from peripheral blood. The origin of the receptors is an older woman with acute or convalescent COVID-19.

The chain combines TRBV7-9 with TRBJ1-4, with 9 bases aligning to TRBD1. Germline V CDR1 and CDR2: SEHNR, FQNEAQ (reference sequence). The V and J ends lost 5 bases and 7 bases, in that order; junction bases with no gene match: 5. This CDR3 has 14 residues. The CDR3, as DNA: TGTGCCAGCAGCCACAGGGGGCCTGGTGAAAAACTGTTTTTT. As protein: CASSHRGPGEKLFF.

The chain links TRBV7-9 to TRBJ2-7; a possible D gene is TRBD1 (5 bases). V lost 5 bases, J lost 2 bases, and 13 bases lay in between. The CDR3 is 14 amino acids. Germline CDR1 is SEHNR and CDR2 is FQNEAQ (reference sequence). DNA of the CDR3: TGTGCCAGCAGCCCACAGGTATCTCCCTACGAGCAGTACTTC. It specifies CASSPQVSPYEQYF.

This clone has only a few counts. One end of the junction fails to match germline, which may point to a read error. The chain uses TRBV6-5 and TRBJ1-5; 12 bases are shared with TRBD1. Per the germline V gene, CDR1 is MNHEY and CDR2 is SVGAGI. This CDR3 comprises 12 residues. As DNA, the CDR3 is TGCCGAACGGGACAGGGGGCTCAGCCCCAGCATTTT. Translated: CRTGQGAQPQHF.

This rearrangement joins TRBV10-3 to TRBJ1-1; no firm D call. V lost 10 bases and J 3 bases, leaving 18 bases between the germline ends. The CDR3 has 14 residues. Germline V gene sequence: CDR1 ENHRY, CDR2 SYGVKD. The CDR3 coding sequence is TGTGCCACCGCCGAACTAGATTCGGACACTGAAGCTTTCTTT. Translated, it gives CATAELDSDTEAFF.

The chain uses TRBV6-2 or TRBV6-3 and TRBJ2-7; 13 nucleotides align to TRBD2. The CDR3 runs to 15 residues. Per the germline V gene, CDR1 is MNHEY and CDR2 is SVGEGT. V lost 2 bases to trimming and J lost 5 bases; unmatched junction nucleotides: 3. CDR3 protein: CASSYGLAGVHEQYF. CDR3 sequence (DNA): TGTGCCAGCAGTTACGGACTAGCGGGAGTTCACGAGCAGTACTTC.

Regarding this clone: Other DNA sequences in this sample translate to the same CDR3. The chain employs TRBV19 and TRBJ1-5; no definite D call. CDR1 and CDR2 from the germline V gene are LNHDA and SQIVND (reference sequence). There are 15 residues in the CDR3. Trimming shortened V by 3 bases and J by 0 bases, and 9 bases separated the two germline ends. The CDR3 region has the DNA TGTGCCAGTAGTATTCCAGGAAATAGCAATCAGCCCCAGCATTTT. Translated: CASSIPGNSNQPQHF.

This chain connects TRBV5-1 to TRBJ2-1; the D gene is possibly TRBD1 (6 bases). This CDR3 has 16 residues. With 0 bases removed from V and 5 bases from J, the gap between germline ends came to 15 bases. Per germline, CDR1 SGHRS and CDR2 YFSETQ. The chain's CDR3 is CASSLEGQGMDNEQFF. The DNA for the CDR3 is TGCGCCAGCAGCTTGGAGGGGCAGGGGATGGACAATGAGCAGTTCTTC.

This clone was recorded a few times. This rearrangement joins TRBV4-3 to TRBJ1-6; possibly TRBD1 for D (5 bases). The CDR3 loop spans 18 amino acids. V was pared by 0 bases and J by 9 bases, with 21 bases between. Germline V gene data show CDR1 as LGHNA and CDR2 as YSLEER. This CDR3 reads CASSQDPSWAGYSSPLHF. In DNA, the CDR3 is TGCGCCAGCAGCCAAGATCCCTCTTGGGCAGGGTACAGTTCACCCCTCCACTTT.

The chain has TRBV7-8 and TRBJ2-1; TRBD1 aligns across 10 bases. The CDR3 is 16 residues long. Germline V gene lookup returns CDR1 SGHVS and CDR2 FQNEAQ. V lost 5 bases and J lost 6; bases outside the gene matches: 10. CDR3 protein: CASSPEGQGVLNEQFF. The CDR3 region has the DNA TGTGCCAGCAGCCCGGAAGGACAGGGGGTACTCAATGAGCAGTTCTTC.

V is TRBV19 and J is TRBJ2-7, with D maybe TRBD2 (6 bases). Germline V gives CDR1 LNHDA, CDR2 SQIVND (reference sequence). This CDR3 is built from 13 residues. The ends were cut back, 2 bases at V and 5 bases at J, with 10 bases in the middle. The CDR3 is CASSIKRENEQYF. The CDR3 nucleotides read TGTGCCAGTAGTATAAAACGGGAGAACGAGCAGTACTTC.

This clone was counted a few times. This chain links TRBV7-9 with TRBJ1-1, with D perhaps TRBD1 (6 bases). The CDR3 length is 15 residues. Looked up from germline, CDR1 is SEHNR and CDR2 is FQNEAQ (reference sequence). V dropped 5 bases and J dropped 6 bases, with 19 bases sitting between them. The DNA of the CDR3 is TGTGCCAGCAGCCTTAGACAGGACCCCGACCCTGAAGCTTTCTTT. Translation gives CASSLRQDPDPEAFF.

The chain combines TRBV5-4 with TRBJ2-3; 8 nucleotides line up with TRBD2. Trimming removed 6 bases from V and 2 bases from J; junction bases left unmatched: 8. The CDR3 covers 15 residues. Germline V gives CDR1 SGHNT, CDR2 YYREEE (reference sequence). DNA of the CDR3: TGTGCCAGCAACACGGGGGGGCGGGCCACAGATACGCAGTATTTT. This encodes CASNTGGRATDTQYF.

The CDR3 DNA reads TGTGCCAGCAGCCAAGGCCCCGGGACTAGCGGTTCCTACGAGCAGTACTTC. Amino acids: CASSQGPGTSGSYEQYF. This rearrangement joins TRBV3-1 (or the pseudogene TRBV3-2) to TRBJ2-7; 11 bases are a match to TRBD2. CDR3 length equals 17 residues. Germline loops: CDR1 LGHDT, CDR2 YNNKEL (reference sequence). Unmatched junction bases numbered 6, after V lost 1 base and J lost 1 base.

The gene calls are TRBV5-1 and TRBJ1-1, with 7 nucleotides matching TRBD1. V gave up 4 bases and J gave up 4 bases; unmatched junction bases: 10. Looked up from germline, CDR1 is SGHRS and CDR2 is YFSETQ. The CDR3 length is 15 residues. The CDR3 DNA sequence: TGCGCCAGCAGCCCGTTAACAGGGGTGGCCACTGAAGCTTTCTTT. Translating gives CASSPLTGVATEAFF.

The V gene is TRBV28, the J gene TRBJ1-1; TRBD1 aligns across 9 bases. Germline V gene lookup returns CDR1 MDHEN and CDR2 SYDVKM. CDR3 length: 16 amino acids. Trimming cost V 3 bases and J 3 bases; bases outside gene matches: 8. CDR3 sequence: CASSLRDRALYTEAFF. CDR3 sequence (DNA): TGTGCCAGCAGTTTGAGGGACAGGGCGTTATACACTGAAGCTTTCTTT.

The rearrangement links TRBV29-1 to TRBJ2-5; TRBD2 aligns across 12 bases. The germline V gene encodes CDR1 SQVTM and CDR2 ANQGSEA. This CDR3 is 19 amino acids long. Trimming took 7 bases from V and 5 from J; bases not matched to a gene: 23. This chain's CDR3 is CSGRGLAGNQGGDRETQYF. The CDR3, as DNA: TGCAGCGGGAGGGGACTAGCGGGCAACCAAGGGGGTGATAGGGAGACCCAGTACTTC.

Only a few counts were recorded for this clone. CDR3 protein: CAWSGSSYNEQFF. The CDR3 DNA reads TGTGCCTGGAGCGGGAGCTCCTACAATGAGCAGTTCTTC. The chain carries TRBV30 and TRBJ2-1; D perhaps matches TRBD2 (6 bases). Germline V gene data show CDR1 as GTSNPN and CDR2 as SVGIG (reference sequence). The CDR3 contains 13 residues. Trimming removed 3 bases from V and 0 bases from J, with 6 bases in between.

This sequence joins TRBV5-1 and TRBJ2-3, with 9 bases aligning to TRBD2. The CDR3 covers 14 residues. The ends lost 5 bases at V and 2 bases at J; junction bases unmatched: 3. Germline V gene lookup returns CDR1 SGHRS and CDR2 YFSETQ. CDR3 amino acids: CASRREGNTDTQYF. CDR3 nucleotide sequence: TGCGCCAGCAGGCGGGAGGGGAACACAGATACGCAGTATTTT.

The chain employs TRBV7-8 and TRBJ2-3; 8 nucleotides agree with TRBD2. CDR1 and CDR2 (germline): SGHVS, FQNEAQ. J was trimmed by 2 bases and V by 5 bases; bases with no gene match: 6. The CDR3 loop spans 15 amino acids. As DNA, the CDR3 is TGTGCCAGCAGCGGCGGGGGGCCCTACACAGATACGCAGTATTTT. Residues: CASSGGGPYTDTQYF. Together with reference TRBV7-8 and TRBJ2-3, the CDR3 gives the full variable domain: GAGVSQSPRYKVAKRGQDVALRCDPISGHVSLFWYQQALGQGPEFLTYFQNEAQLDKSGLPSDRFFAERPEGSVSTLKIQRTQQEDSAVYLCASSGGGPYTDTQYFGPGTRLTVL.